This T cell receptor beta chain was found in a study of T-cell reconstitution after alpha-beta-depleted transplantation in children. V was pared by 9 bases and J by 8 bases, with 25 bases between. Germline V lookup: CDR1 LNHDA, CDR2 SQIVND (reference sequence). The CDR3 is made up of 15 amino acids. Preparation of the TCRbeta library was carried out with unique molecular identifiers. TCRdb reprocessed the PCR reads via MiXCR and lists one record per CDR3 protein. This table holds some 500,000 distinct CDR3 sequences, around 20% found once. A single count supports this clonotype. This clonotype was sampled from a human donor who donated a stem cell graft to a child with acute lymphoblastic leukemia. Sequenced material: PBMCs from the stem cell graft donor, taken from the stem cell graft. The chain employs TRBV19 and TRBJ2-5; no firm D call. The CDR3 sequence is CASNASPACKKTQYF. The CDR3 coding sequence is TGTGCCAGCAATGCCTCACCGGCATGCAAGAAAACCCAGTACTTC.